Shown below are 14 T cell receptor beta chains from a single sample sequenced in a study of response to subunit inactivated influenza vaccine. TCRdb reanalysed the RT-PCR reads using MiXCR and keeps one entry per CDR3 protein. The sample gives 300,000 to 350,000 distinct CDR3 sequences, 21% of which show up once; 9.5% to 13% is in the top ten. This sample comprised PBMCs from blood, obtained less than 22 months after vaccination. The receptor set was obtained from a man in his fifties or sixties who received an inactivated influenza vaccine.

This clonotype was picked up a small number of times. The chain links TRBV3-1 to TRBJ1-2; D gene ambiguous. The germline gives CDR1 LGHDT, CDR2 YNNKEL (reference sequence). This CDR3 spans 14 amino acids. Deletions cut 2 bases from V and 3 bases from J, with 10 bases between. The chain's CDR3 is CASSQFLGDYGYTF. The CDR3 coding sequence is TGTGCCAGCAGCCAATTCCTGGGAGACTATGGCTACACCTTC.

To note about this clonotype: Germline and junction disagree at one end, which may indicate a read error. V and J are TRBV7-2 and TRBJ2-4, with TRBD1 matching 9 bases. CDR1 and CDR2 (germline): SGHTA, FQGNSA. There are 12 residues in the CDR3. The CDR3 nucleotides are TGTGCCAGCAGCTTAGGAACCGGGACAGGGAACTTC. Translating gives CASSLGTGTGNF.

This clonotype was found a few times. This rearrangement joins TRBV4-1 to TRBJ2-7, with a weak D call TRBD1 (6 bases). From germline, CDR1 is MGHRA and CDR2 YSYEKL. The V gene lost 6 bases and the J gene lost 5 bases, with 14 bases spanning the gap. The CDR3 runs to 13 residues. CDR3 loop: CASRPTGTDEQYF. For the CDR3, the DNA is TGCGCCAGCAGACCCACAGGGACCGACGAGCAGTACTTC.

This chain connects TRBV3-1 to TRBJ2-1, with D perhaps given as TRBD1 or TRBD2 (5 bases each). Deletions cut 0 bases from V and 8 bases from J, with 14 bases between. The V gene's germline CDR1 is LGHDT and CDR2 YNNKEL (reference sequence). The CDR3 has 15 residues. CDR3 region: CASSQDNVRGHEQFF. In nucleotides, the CDR3 is TGTGCCAGCAGCCAAGATAATGTTCGGGGACATGAGCAGTTCTTC.

This clonotype was recorded a few times. This chain uses TRBV20-1 with TRBJ2-7; 9 bases agree with TRBD2. Germline V CDR1 and CDR2: DFQATT, SNEGSKA (reference sequence). The CDR3 spans 17 residues. The ends lost 1 base at V and 0 bases at J; junction bases unmatched: 10. The CDR3 region is CSARAPGLAGNSYEQYF. The CDR3 nucleotides are TGCAGTGCTAGAGCCCCGGGGCTAGCGGGAAACTCCTACGAGCAGTACTTC.

The rearrangement uses TRBV5-1 and TRBJ1-5; D unresolved. The CDR3 has 16 residues. Trimming took 0 bases from V and 4 from J, leaving 14 bases between them. CDR1 and CDR2 from the germline V gene are SGHRS and YFSETQ. The CDR3 spells CASSLAGPGGNQPQHF. The CDR3, as DNA: TGCGCCAGCAGCTTGGCTGGCCCCGGCGGGAATCAGCCCCAGCATTTT.

The chain joins TRBV7-2 to TRBJ1-4; D unclear. The germline CDR1 and CDR2 sequences are SGHTA and FQGNSA. The CDR3 spans 13 residues. V shed 2 bases and J shed 2 bases, with 3 bases lying between them. The DNA of the CDR3 is TGTGCCAGCAGCTTACGCACTAATGAAAAACTGTTTTTT. Protein sequence: CASSLRTNEKLFF.

This clonotype was seen more than once but under ten times. The chain couples TRBV20-1 to TRBJ2-2; tentative D call: TRBD1 (6 bases). Germline values: CDR1 DFQATT, CDR2 SNEGSKA (reference sequence). V was cut by 2 bases and J by 5 bases, with 15 bases left in between. The CDR3 has 15 amino acids. The CDR3 DNA follows: TGCAGTGCTAGAACAGGGAACACCGTTACCGGGGAGCTGTTTTTT. It codes for CSARTGNTVTGELFF.

This clonotype was recorded many times. The chain recombines TRBV20-1 with TRBJ1-1, with a tentative D call TRBD1 (5 bases). The length of the CDR3 is 18 residues. Germline V CDR1 and CDR2: DFQATT, SNEGSKA (reference sequence). V lost 1 base to trimming and J lost 2 bases, with 23 bases between them. This CDR3 is CSARVGTGINYLNTEAFF. DNA of the CDR3: TGCAGTGCTAGAGTGGGGACGGGGATCAATTACCTTAACACTGAAGCTTTCTTT.

This clonotype was observed at least ten times. This chain joins TRBV4-1 and TRBJ2-1, with D hard to call. Germline V gene sequence: CDR1 MGHRA, CDR2 YSYEKL. The CDR3 covers 14 residues. Deletions cut 1 base from V and 4 bases from J, with 8 bases between. The CDR3 DNA follows: TGCGCCAGCAGCCAAGGATACAGTTACAATGAGCAGTTCTTC. It yields the protein CASSQGYSYNEQFF.

The chain links TRBV5-6 to TRBJ2-7, with 10 bases that match TRBD1. Germline values: CDR1 SGHDT, CDR2 YYEEEE. J gave up 7 bases and V 3 bases, and 4 bases lay outside the gene matches. The CDR3 is 13 amino acids. In DNA form, the CDR3 reads TGTGCCAGCAGCTGGACAGGGGGATTAGAGCAGTACTTC. Its translation is CASSWTGGLEQYF.

The table lists this clonotype with a few counts. The chain carries TRBV3-1 and TRBJ1-5; 9 nucleotides agree with TRBD1. Per the germline V gene, CDR1 is LGHDT and CDR2 is YNNKEL (reference sequence). The V segment lost 4 bases and the J segment 6 bases; nucleotides outside the gene matches: 4. The CDR3 runs to 14 residues. The CDR3 DNA follows: TGTGCCAGCAGCCCACAGGGGGCACGTCAGCCCCAGCATTTT. This translates into CASSPQGARQPQHF.

This clonotype was seen repeatedly, ten times or more. The V and J genes are TRBV6-5 and TRBJ1-1; D ambiguous. V was pared by 2 bases and J by 1 base, with 14 bases between. Germline V gene lookup returns CDR1 MNHEY and CDR2 SVGAGI. The CDR3 is 16 residues long. CDR3 in amino acids: CASSYGVAHRNTEAFF. DNA of the CDR3: TGTGCCAGCAGTTACGGCGTTGCTCACAGGAACACTGAAGCTTTCTTT.

This clonotype was seen a few times. The CDR3 is CASSLNPAGAGVTEAFF. CDR3 nucleotide sequence: TGCGCCAGCAGCTTAAACCCCGCCGGGGCGGGGGTGACTGAAGCTTTCTTT. This chain joins TRBV5-1 and TRBJ1-1; D is possibly TRBD1 (5 bases). This CDR3 has 17 amino acids. Germline CDR1 is SGHRS and CDR2 is YFSETQ. The V gene lost 2 bases and the J gene lost 5 bases, with 22 bases spanning the gap.